This entry lists 10 T cell receptor beta chains sequenced from one sample in a study of shared clonotypes between healthy human individuals. The repertoire was sequenced with immunoSEQ multiplex PCR; TCRdb's copy has only in-frame clones and lacks some. The data hold about 320,000 clones, with around 86% observed a single time. Sequenced input: memory CD8+ T cells sorted from blood. Regarding subset: CD45RO+ cells pooled with CCR7-negative TemRA cells. The receptors shown here come from a man between 18 and 35 years old in good health.

The chain is built from TRBV9 and TRBJ1-1; TRBD1 matches at 7 bases. Trimming cost V 5 bases and J 2 bases; bases outside gene matches: 3. This CDR3 comprises 13 residues. Germline loops: CDR1 SGDLS, CDR2 YYNGEE. The CDR3 bases are TGTGCCAGCAGTTCAGGGGGAAACACTGAAGCTTTCTTT. This sequence encodes CASSSGGNTEAFF. The full variable domain, with the rest looked up from reference TRBV9 and TRBJ1-1, is DSGVTQTPKHLITATGQRVTLRCSPRSGDLSVYWYQQSLDQGLQFLIQYYNGEERAKGNILERFSAQQFPDLHSELNLSSLELGDSALYFCASSSGGNTEAFFGQGTRLTVV.

This clone has just one count. This chain uses TRBV4-3 with TRBJ2-1, with D unclear. The germline CDR1 and CDR2 sequences are LGHNA and YSLEER. The CDR3 extends over 16 amino acids. The V end lost 2 bases, the J end lost 14 bases, and 25 bases lay between the germline ends. CDR3 sequence: CASSQSVGVWVRPEFF. The DNA for the CDR3 is TGCGCCAGCAGCCAATCCGTGGGTGTCTGGGTTCGACCGGAGTTCTTC.

This clone was detected once. The V call is TRBV6-6, the J call TRBJ2-1, with 8 bases fitting TRBD1. V was pared by 5 bases and J by 4 bases, with 4 bases of the junction left unmatched. The CDR3 extends over 14 amino acids. CDR1 and CDR2 from the germline V gene are MNHNY and SVGAGI (reference sequence). The CDR3 here is CASSPGGAYNEQFF. The DNA of the CDR3 is TGTGCCAGCAGTCCAGGGGGCGCTTACAATGAGCAGTTCTTC.

As concerns this clone: A much more abundant neighbour one base away suggests this may be a read error. V and J are TRBV7-8 and TRBJ1-1; a possible D gene is TRBD1 (6 bases). From germline, CDR1 is SGHVS and CDR2 FQNEAQ. The CDR3 has 12 amino acids. V was clipped by 5 bases and J by 7 bases, with 11 bases between them. CDR3 region: CASSEQGNEAFF. The DNA of the CDR3 is TGTGCCAGCAGCGAACAGGGAAATGAAGCTTTCTTT.

This sequence joins TRBV7-9 and TRBJ2-7; D is ambiguous. This CDR3 has 13 residues. V was shortened by 5 bases and J by 7 bases, with 15 bases between the two germline ends. Germline V gene sequence: CDR1 SEHNR, CDR2 FQNEAQ (reference sequence). CDR3 DNA: TGTGCCAGCAGCCCAGCCAGGCGGTGGGAGCAGTACTTC. This encodes CASSPARRWEQYF.

This clone has more than one count but fewer than ten. This sequence joins TRBV4-1 and TRBJ2-3; possible D gene TRBD2, 5 bases. This CDR3 is built from 15 residues. Trimming took off 0 bases at V and 2 bases at J, with 9 bases between the two ends. CDR1 and CDR2 (germline): MGHRA, YSYEKL. CDR3 DNA sequence: TGCGCCAGCAGCCAAGAGCCGGGGAACACAGATACGCAGTATTTT. It codes for CASSQEPGNTDTQYF.

The chain is built from TRBV6-1 and TRBJ1-1; D perhaps matches TRBD1 (5 bases). Germline lookup yields CDR1 MNHNS and CDR2 SASEGT. V was pared by 2 bases and J by 7 bases, with 17 bases between. CDR3 size: 15 residues. CDR3 sequence reads: CASSELIGRQSEAFF. CDR3 coding DNA: TGTGCCAGCAGTGAACTAATCGGGCGACAGAGTGAAGCTTTCTTT.

This chain links TRBV6-5 with TRBJ1-4, with D unclear. Germline values: CDR1 MNHEY, CDR2 SVGAGI. This CDR3 comprises 15 residues. The germline V and J ends were trimmed by 6 bases and 1 base, with 12 bases remaining between them. CDR3 DNA: TGTGCCAGCAGACCCAAGGGTGTAACTAATGAAAAACTGTTTTTT. This encodes CASRPKGVTNEKLFF.

The chain carries TRBV2 and TRBJ2-1; D unresolved. The CDR3 covers 11 residues. Per the germline V gene, CDR1 is SNHLY and CDR2 is FYNNEI. Trimming took 6 bases from V and 5 from J, leaving 5 bases between them. The CDR3 DNA reads as TGTGCCAGCAGAACGCACAATGAGCAGTTCTTC. The encoded protein is CASRTHNEQFF.

Many counts were recorded for this clone. V is TRBV18 and J is TRBJ1-1; D ambiguous. The CDR3 covers 20 residues. Trimming shortened V by 3 bases and J by 4 bases, and 30 bases separated the two germline ends. Germline V gene sequence: CDR1 KGHSH, CDR2 LQKENI. In DNA, the CDR3 is TGTGCCAGCTCACCTTCTGACGGACCGAATGTGTGGTATGAGACCACTGAAGCTTTCTTT. It encodes CASSPSDGPNVWYETTEAFF.